The rows below give T cell receptor beta chains drawn from one sample of a study of T cell responses to AZD1222 COVID-19 vaccine. The protocol was immunoSEQ multiplex PCR, while the TCRdb copy is restricted to in-frame clones and leaves out a portion. The sample contains 150,000 or so clones, 80% to 95% of which appear only once. Sequences were derived from peripheral blood, sampled 28 days after the second AZD1222 dose. All receptors derive from an adult who received the AZD1222 COVID-19 vaccine. CDR3s include the opening cysteine and the closing phenylalanine or tryptophan. The D gene is left open where the match is weak. The size field is filled for only some rows; it gives once, few, many or a size class.

TRBV29-1	12	-	-	TRBJ2-5	TGCAGCGGCTTTGGGGGACAAGAGACCCAGTACTTC	CSGFGGQETQYF
TRBV19	16	-	-	TRBJ1-5	TGTGCCAGTAGTACGGGGAGACTGCTTAGCAATCAGCCCCAGCATTTT	CASSTGRLLSNQPQHF
TRBV4-3	17	-	-	TRBJ1-1	TGCGCCAGCAGCCCAGGCCTTGGCGGGGTCGAGTACACTGAAGCTTTCTTT	CASSPGLGGVEYTEAFF
TRBV7-9	16	-	-	TRBJ1-3	TGTGCCAGCAGCTCCGGACAGATATACTCTGGAAACACCATATATTTT	CASSSGQIYSGNTIYF
TRBV3-1/TRBV3-2	13	TRBD1	once	TRBJ1-1	TGTGCCAGCAGCCATGGGACAGACACTGAAGCTTTCTTT	CASSHGTDTEAFF
TRBV9	14	-	-	TRBJ1-1	TGTGCCAGCAGCGTAGTTGTTCAGGGGACTGAAGCTTTCTTT	CASSVVVQGTEAFF
TRBV2	16	-	-	TRBJ2-2	TGTGCCAGCAGTGATTTGAGGGGGGCGAACACCGGGGAGCTGTTTTTT	CASSDLRGANTGELFF
TRBV7-2	13	-	-	TRBJ1-4	TGTGCCAGCAGCTTAAATCTGGCCGAAAAACTGTTTTTT	CASSLNLAEKLFF
TRBV7-2	17	-	-	TRBJ1-3	TGTGCCAGCAGCTTAGGACCTCCGGGACGAACTCGAAACACCATATATTTT	CASSLGPPGRTRNTIYF
TRBV6-5	15	-	once	TRBJ2-1	TGTGCCAGCAGCCTAACTAGGGGGACCTACAATGAGCAGTTCTTC	CASSLTRGTYNEQFF
TRBV28	16	TRBD1	-	TRBJ1-4	TGTGCCAGCAGTGCCCGGGACAGGGACTCTAATGAAAAACTGTTTTTT	CASSARDRDSNEKLFF
TRBV30	13	-	-	TRBJ1-2	TGTGCCTGGAGTTATCCTGCTAACTATGGCTACACCTTC	CAWSYPANYGYTF
TRBV16	13	-	once	TRBJ1-1	TGTGCCAGCAGCCAATCCAGAAGGACTGAAGCTTTCTTT	CASSQSRRTEAFF
TRBV9	16	TRBD2	-	TRBJ2-5	TGTGCCAGCAGCGTAGCTACAAGCGGGGGGGCAGAGACCCAGTACTTC	CASSVATSGGAETQYF
TRBV4-1	19	TRBD2	-	TRBJ2-3	TGCGCCAGCAGCCAAGATCGTGGAGAGGAGCGGGGGCGCGCAGATACGCAGTATTTT	CASSQDRGEERGRADTQYF
TRBV28	13	-	-	TRBJ1-2	TGTGCCAGCAGCTCCACAGGGATTTATGGCTACACCTTC	CASSSTGIYGYTF
TRBV9	15	-	-	TRBJ1-6	TGTGCCAGCAGCGATGGCAGGGTAGGAAATTCACCCCTCCACTTT	CASSDGRVGNSPLHF
TRBV5-6	15	TRBD1	-	TRBJ1-1	TGTGCCAGCAGCTTGGCCGGCAGGGGGGACACTGAAGCTTTCTTT	CASSLAGRGDTEAFF
TRBV5-1	15	-	-	TRBJ2-7	TGCGCCAGCAGCTTGGCGCAGGGAAGTAGAAACGAGCAGTACTTC	CASSLAQGSRNEQYF
TRBV7-3	13	TRBD1	-	TRBJ1-1	TGTGCCAGCAGCTTGGACAGGGACACTGAAGCTTTCTTT	CASSLDRDTEAFF
TRBV29-1	12	-	-	TRBJ2-2	TGCAGCGTCGAAGACTCAGGCGGGGAGCTGTTTTTT	CSVEDSGGELFF
TRBV7-6	16	TRBD2	-	TRBJ2-3	TGTGCCAGCAGCTTAACACTAGCGGGACGCACAGATACGCAGTATTTT	CASSLTLAGRTDTQYF
TRBV18	15	TRBD2	-	TRBJ2-5	TGTGCCAGCTCACCATATGGGACTACAAAAGAGACCCAGTACTTC	CASSPYGTTKETQYF
TRBV4-3	17	-	-	TRBJ2-1	TGCGCCAGCAGCCAAGATCCCTCGTCGTGGCTAGCTAATGAGCAGTTCTTC	CASSQDPSSWLANEQFF
TRBV7-2	15	TRBD2	once	TRBJ2-3	TGTGCCAGCAGCCCCTCTAGCGGGAGGACTCATACGCAGTATTTT	CASSPSSGRTHTQYF
TRBV7-9	17	-	-	TRBJ1-2	TGTGCCAGCAGTCTTTACTCCACGGCACCTGTTAACTATGGCTACACCTTC	CASSLYSTAPVNYGYTF
TRBV7-9	14	-	-	TRBJ1-5	TGTGCCAGCAGCTTCGGGCAGGTCAATCAGCCCCAGCATTTT	CASSFGQVNQPQHF
TRBV7-3	14	TRBD1	-	TRBJ2-2	TGTGCCAGCAGGGGACAGGGAAGCACCGGGGAGCTGTTTTTT	CASRGQGSTGELFF
TRBV2	15	-	once	TRBJ2-2	TGTGCCAGCAGCCGGGACTCCATGAACACCGGGGAGCTGTTTTTT	CASSRDSMNTGELFF
TRBV11-2	16	TRBD1	-	TRBJ1-1	TGTGCCAGCAGCTTCAAGACAGGGGCCCCGAACACTGAAGCTTTCTTT	CASSFKTGAPNTEAFF
TRBV5-1	14	TRBD1	-	TRBJ1-1	TGCGCCAGCAGCTTGACAGGGGTCGGCACTGAAGCTTTCTTT	CASSLTGVGTEAFF
TRBV28	14	TRBD1	-	TRBJ1-2	TGTGCCAGCAGCAGATTGGGACAGAACTATGGCTACACCTTC	CASSRLGQNYGYTF
TRBV7-9	15	-	-	TRBJ2-1	TGTGCCAGCACCAACGTAGGTGAAGGGAGGAATGAGCAGTTCTTC	CASTNVGEGRNEQFF
TRBV5-6	19	-	-	TRBJ2-3	TGTGCCAGCAGTTCTCACGGGGACTCCGCTATGGGGCACACAGATACGCAGTATTTT	CASSSHGDSAMGHTDTQYF
TRBV19	11	-	-	TRBJ1-2	TGTGCCAGTAGCGAGAACTATGGCTACACCTTC	CASSENYGYTF
TRBV5-6	17	TRBD2	-	TRBJ2-2	TGTGCCAGCAGCTCGATAGGACTAGCGATCCACACCGGGGAGCTGTTTTTT	CASSSIGLAIHTGELFF
TRBV6-5	12	-	-	TRBJ1-1	TGTGCCAGCAGTTACATAGGGCCTGAAGCTTTCTTT	CASSYIGPEAFF
TRBV14	14	-	-	TRBJ1-4	TGTGCCAGCAGCCATCTGGGAGGCAGTGAAAAACTGTTTTTT	CASSHLGGSEKLFF
TRBV6-5	14	TRBD1	-	TRBJ2-7	TGTGCCAGCAGGTTCGACAGGGCCTCCTACGAGCAGTACTTC	CASRFDRASYEQYF
TRBV5-6	14	-	-	TRBJ1-1	TGTGCCAGCAGCAGGGGCGGGGTCGGCACTGAAGCTTTCTTT	CASSRGGVGTEAFF
TRBV29-1	11	-	-	TRBJ1-2	TGCAGCGTTGAAGAGCAGGGAGGCTACACCTTC	CSVEEQGGYTF
TRBV4-2	14	-	-	TRBJ2-7	TGTGCCAGCAGCCAAGATGGTCAGCACTACGAGCAGTACTTC	CASSQDGQHYEQYF
TRBV11-2	14	TRBD1	-	TRBJ2-7	TGTGCCAGCAGCCTCCGGGACAGGGGCTACGAGCAGTACTTC	CASSLRDRGYEQYF
TRBV28	15	TRBD1	-	TRBJ1-4	TGTGCCAGCAGTTCAACCGGGACAGGGCGCGAAAAACTGTTTTTT	CASSSTGTGREKLFF
TRBV27	19	TRBD1	once	TRBJ1-5	TGTGCCAGCAGGGTAACCGGGACAGGGGCGGGTATACGGTTTCAGCCCCAGCATTTT	CASRVTGTGAGIRFQPQHF
TRBV11-2	15	-	-	TRBJ1-2	TGTGCCAGCAGCCTCTCAATGGGGCGAAACTATGGCTACACCTTC	CASSLSMGRNYGYTF
TRBV5-1	14	-	-	TRBJ2-3	TGCGCCAGCAGCTTCTACGGCAACACAGATACGCAGTATTTT	CASSFYGNTDTQYF
TRBV9	15	TRBD2	-	TRBJ2-3	TGTGCCAGCAGCCTTAGCGGGGTGAGCACAGATACGCAGTATTTT	CASSLSGVSTDTQYF
TRBV5-1	15	TRBD1	-	TRBJ1-2	TGCGCCAGCAGCTTGGCCCCTGGACAGGTGGATGGCTACACCTTC	CASSLAPGQVDGYTF
TRBV9	14	TRBD1	-	TRBJ2-7	TGTGCCAGCAGCCCTGGACAGGTTTTCAACGAGCAGTACTTC	CASSPGQVFNEQYF
TRBV28	15	TRBD1	-	TRBJ1-2	TGTGCCAGCAGTTTAATGGTGGGACAGAACTATGGCTACACCTTC	CASSLMVGQNYGYTF
TRBV9	16	TRBD2	once	TRBJ2-1	TGTGCCAGCAGCGTTGAACTAGCGGTATCCTACAATGAGCAGTTCTTC	CASSVELAVSYNEQFF
TRBV6-5	14	-	-	TRBJ1-1	TGTGCCAGCAGCCCAAACCAGGGAATCACTGAAGCTTTCTTT	CASSPNQGITEAFF
TRBV19	16	TRBD1	-	TRBJ2-1	TGTGCCAGTAGTCTGAGACAGGGCAATCAAGGGGGTGAGCAGTTCTTC	CASSLRQGNQGGEQFF
TRBV5-6	15	TRBD1	-	TRBJ1-3	TGTGCTAGCAGCTTCGACAGGGCATCTGGAAACACCATATATTTT	CASSFDRASGNTIYF
TRBV6-1	17	TRBD2	-	TRBJ2-7	TGTGCCAGCAGTGAAGGGGGACTAGCGGGGAGCACCTACGAGCAGTACTTC	CASSEGGLAGSTYEQYF
TRBV28	14	-	-	TRBJ1-1	TGTGCCAGCAGTCCCAACAACTGGAGGACTGAAGCTTTCTTT	CASSPNNWRTEAFF
TRBV19	14	TRBD2	-	TRBJ2-1	TGTGCCAGTAGTGGGGGACTACCCGTTGATGAGCAGTTCTTC	CASSGGLPVDEQFF
TRBV12-3/TRBV12-4	11	-	-	TRBJ1-2	TGTGCCAGCGGGAAGTCCTATGGCTACACCTTC	CASGKSYGYTF